The sequence of this TCR beta chain was determined in a study of T cells after yellow fever vaccination. Overall study results and limits: Subsequent booster samples again held most clones from primary vaccination (nearly 98% CD4, 85% to 90% CD8). A minor fraction of clonotypes spanned both CD4 and CD8 compartments. One caveat is that FACS-sorted repertoires could contain abundant clonotypes contaminating from the bulk population.

TCRdb re-called the 5' RACE reads through MiXCR, storing one row per CDR3 protein. The repertoire holds nearly 300,000 distinct CDR3 sequences, with 8.7% as singletons. This clonotype was detected a few times. Its antigen is as yet unknown. The TCR comes from a man between 18 and 29 years old who received the YFV17D yellow fever vaccine. The sequencing used CD4+ T cells sorted from PBMCs, collected 5 days after the yellow fever booster vaccination.

CDR3 sequence reads: CSASGEPSGNTIYF. In DNA, the CDR3 is TGCAGTGCATCAGGGGAACCCTCTGGAAACACCATATATTTT. The rearrangement joins TRBV20-1 to TRBJ1-3; D is possibly TRBD1 (6 bases). CDR1 DFQATT and CDR2 SNEGSKA come from the germline V gene (reference sequence). This CDR3 region has 14 residues. V dropped 6 bases and J dropped 0 bases, with 12 bases sitting between them.